One sample yielded the 13 T cell receptor beta chains listed below, sequenced in a study of identifying expanded T cells in peripheral blood. Sequencing was performed with immunoSEQ multiplex PCR; in TCRdb, only in-frame clones are kept and a portion is missing. The table has about 100,000 clones, approximately 88% seen once. Specimen: blood. These receptors all stem from a person aged 18 to 70 in good health.

CDR3 sequence: CASSFRDTSNYGYTF. CDR3 bases: TGTGCCAGCAGCTTTCGGGACACTTCTAACTATGGCTACACCTTC. This rearrangement joins TRBV5-4 to TRBJ1-2; perhaps TRBD1 as D (6 bases). CDR1 SGHNT and CDR2 YYREEE come from the germline V gene (reference sequence). The CDR3 runs 15 residues. V shed 2 bases and J shed 0 bases, with 11 bases lying between them.

The V and J genes are TRBV5-6 and TRBJ2-2, with a tentative D call TRBD1 (5 bases). CDR1 SGHDT and CDR2 YYEEEE come from the germline V gene. V was pared by 4 bases and J by 4 bases, with 14 bases between. This CDR3 has 15 amino acids. Here the CDR3 reads CASSPQDRTTGELFF. Here the CDR3 DNA reads TGTGCCAGCAGCCCCCAAGACAGAACCACCGGGGAGCTGTTTTTT.

In its sample, this clone was seen a few times. The gene calls are TRBV19 and TRBJ2-3; D is undetermined. The ends were cut back, 1 base at V and 3 bases at J, with 17 bases in the middle. The CDR3 runs 17 residues. Germline-derived CDR1 and CDR2 are LNHDA and SQIVND (reference sequence). The CDR3 sequence is CASSIGVGALRTDTQYF. Written as DNA, the CDR3 is TGTGCCAGTAGTATAGGGGTTGGCGCCCTTCGGACAGATACGCAGTATTTT.

This chain uses TRBV12-5 with TRBJ1-1; 11 bases map to TRBD1. In germline, CDR1 is LGHNT, CDR2 FRNRAP. With V trimmed by 5 bases and J by 4 bases, 6 bases remained unmatched. The CDR3 runs to 15 residues. The CDR3 here is CASGTGTGGFTEAFF. Written as DNA, the CDR3 is TGTGCTAGTGGTACCGGGACAGGGGGTTTCACTGAAGCTTTCTTT.

The J gene is TRBJ2-7, the V gene TRBV18, with D possibly matching TRBD1 (6 bases). V was pared by 3 bases and J by 3 bases, with 27 bases between. CDR3 length equals 19 residues. The germline CDR1 and CDR2 sequences are KGHSH and LQKENI. CDR3: CASSPRGIELDSGDYEQYF. In nucleotides, the CDR3 is TGTGCCAGCTCACCCAGGGGCATAGAACTGGACAGTGGTGACTACGAGCAGTACTTC.

The chain is built from TRBV7-9 and TRBJ2-7; the match to TRBD1 covers 9 bases. This CDR3 has 14 residues. V lost 5 bases to trimming and J lost 4 bases; unmatched junction nucleotides: 6. The germline gives CDR1 SEHNR, CDR2 FQNEAQ (reference sequence). CDR3 sequence: CASSQGQGMYEQYF. DNA for the CDR3: TGTGCCAGCAGCCAAGGACAGGGGATGTACGAGCAGTACTTC.

The chain combines TRBV27 with TRBJ1-2, with D maybe TRBD1 (6 bases). CDR1 MNHEY and CDR2 SMNVEV come from the germline V gene (reference sequence). V lost 5 bases and J lost 4, with 17 bases in between. This CDR3 spans 15 amino acids. DNA for the CDR3: TGTGCCAGCAGTCCCACGGACAGTTCCGGCTATGGCTACACCTTC. Encoded protein: CASSPTDSSGYGYTF.

The chain is built from TRBV27 and TRBJ2-6; 7 bases fit TRBD1. CDR1 and CDR2 from the germline V gene are MNHEY and SMNVEV (reference sequence). J was trimmed by 1 base and V by 6 bases; bases with no gene match: 9. This CDR3 has 17 residues. The DNA for the CDR3 is TGTGCCAGCAGAAAAGGGGGCGTGAGTTCTGGGGCCAACGTCCTGACTTTC. As protein: CASRKGGVSSGANVLTF.

This chain links TRBV20-1 with TRBJ1-1; D is unresolved. The V end was cut by 7 bases, the J end by 1 base, with 7 bases between. The CDR3 totals 11 residues. Germline CDR1 is DFQATT and CDR2 is SNEGSKA (reference sequence). The CDR3 bases are TGCAGTGTACCCAGGAACACTGAAGCTTTCTTT. It yields the protein CSVPRNTEAFF.

The J gene is TRBJ2-3, the V gene TRBV12-5; perhaps TRBD1 as D (5 bases). There are 14 residues in the CDR3. Germline lookup yields CDR1 LGHNT and CDR2 FRNRAP. Trimming took off 6 bases at V and 1 base at J, with 11 bases between the two ends. CDR3 loop: CASGKGQGTDTQYF. CDR3 in DNA: TGTGCTAGTGGGAAGGGGCAAGGCACAGATACGCAGTATTTT.

This sequence joins TRBV7-9 and TRBJ1-2; D may be TRBD1 (6 bases). With 9 bases removed from V and 2 bases from J, the gap between germline ends came to 10 bases. CDR1 is SEHNR and CDR2 is FQNEAQ in the germline V gene (reference sequence). CDR3 length: 12 amino acids. CDR3 nucleotide sequence: TGTGCCAGTACCGGGACAAACTATGGCTACACCTTC. This encodes CASTGTNYGYTF.

The rearrangement joins TRBV7-9 to TRBJ2-1, with D perhaps TRBD2 (6 bases). Germline CDR1 reads SEHNR; CDR2 reads FQNEAQ (reference sequence). The CDR3 runs 15 residues. V shed 6 bases and J shed 10 bases, with 22 bases lying between them. The CDR3 loop reads CASSQGRPTLLEQFF. The CDR3 DNA reads as TGTGCCAGCAGTCAAGGGAGGCCCACATTATTAGAGCAGTTCTTC.

The chain joins TRBV10-3 to TRBJ2-7; D might be TRBD2 (5 bases). Trimming removed 3 bases from V and 0 bases from J, with 9 bases in between. This CDR3 is 14 amino acids long. The germline V gene has CDR1 ENHRY and CDR2 SYGVKD. The CDR3 sequence: CAISEPGSSYEQYF. The CDR3 DNA reads TGTGCCATCAGTGAACCTGGGAGCTCCTACGAGCAGTACTTC.